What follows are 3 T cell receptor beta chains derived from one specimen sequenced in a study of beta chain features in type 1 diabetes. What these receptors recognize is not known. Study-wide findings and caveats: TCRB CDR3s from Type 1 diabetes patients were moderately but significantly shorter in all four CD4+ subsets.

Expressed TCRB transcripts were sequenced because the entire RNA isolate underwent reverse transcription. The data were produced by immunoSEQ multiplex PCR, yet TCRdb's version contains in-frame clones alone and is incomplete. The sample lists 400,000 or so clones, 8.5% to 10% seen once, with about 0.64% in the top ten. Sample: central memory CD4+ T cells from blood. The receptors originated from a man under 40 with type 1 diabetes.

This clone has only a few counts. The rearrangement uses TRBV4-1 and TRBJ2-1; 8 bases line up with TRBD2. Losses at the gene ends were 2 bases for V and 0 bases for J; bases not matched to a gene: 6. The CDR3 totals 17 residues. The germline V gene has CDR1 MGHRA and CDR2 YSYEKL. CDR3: CASSQLIAGSSYNEQFF. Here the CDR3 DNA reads TGCGCCAGCAGCCAATTAATAGCGGGGAGCTCCTACAATGAGCAGTTCTTC.

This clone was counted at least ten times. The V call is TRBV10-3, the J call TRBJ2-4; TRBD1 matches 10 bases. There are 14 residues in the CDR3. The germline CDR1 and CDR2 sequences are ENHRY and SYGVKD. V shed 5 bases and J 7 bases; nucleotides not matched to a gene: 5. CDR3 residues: CAISSGTGENIQYF. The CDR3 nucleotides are TGTGCCATCAGTTCCGGGACAGGGGAGAACATTCAGTACTTC.

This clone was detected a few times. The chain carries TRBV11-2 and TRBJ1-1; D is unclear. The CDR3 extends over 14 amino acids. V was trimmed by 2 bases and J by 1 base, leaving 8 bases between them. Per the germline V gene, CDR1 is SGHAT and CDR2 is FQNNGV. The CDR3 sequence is CASSLTDGNTEAFF. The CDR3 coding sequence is TGTGCCAGCAGCTTAACGGACGGGAACACTGAAGCTTTCTTT.